The source of this T cell receptor beta chain is a study of chemoradiotherapy in HPV16-positive cancers. Study-level points and caveats: Functional assays defining HPV-specific T cells used only a couple of HPV16-positive patients. Non-HPV-specific T cells did not expand in tumors during treatment, whereas candidate HPV-specific clones and E7-related motifs did.

Trimming stripped 1 base from V and 2 bases from J, with 8 bases between. CDR1 is SGHTA, CDR2 FQGNSA, per germline. The CDR3 has 14 residues. The data were produced by immunoSEQ multiplex PCR, yet TCRdb's version contains in-frame clones alone and is incomplete. The sample carries 53,000 or so clones, around 90% recorded once. Of note for this clone: Its antigen is not identified.

Material: blood, obtained from a patient who underwent chemoradiotherapy. The receptor's source is a human donor with HPV-associated anogenital cancer. This sequence joins TRBV7-2 and TRBJ1-2; no clear D gene. The CDR3 nucleotides are TGTGCCAGCAGCTTAGTACGGGGAAACTATGGCTACACCTTC. This sequence encodes CASSLVRGNYGYTF.